Listed here is a single TCR beta chain. Here immunoSEQ multiplex PCR was the method, and the copy in TCRdb shows in-frame clones only, minus some. The sample lists some 350,000 clones, approximately 81% seen once, with roughly 3.5% in the top ten. This record belongs to a study of Ad26.COV2.S vaccination and SARS-CoV-2 variants. Turning to the study itself: Donor was one of the participants in the Ad26.COV2.S arm of the COV1001 trial. Ad26.COV2.S was injected intramuscularly once or twice, 56 days apart.

The treatment denotes: around 19 received Ad26.COV2.S at low or high dose, single or two shots; 5 received placebo; per-sample allocation not given. Samples analyzed were those drawn on day 63 after the first vaccine or placebo injection. The CDR3 covers 12 residues. Trimming removed 5 bases at V and 2 bases at J, with 7 bases between. Germline assignment: CDR1 SNHLY and CDR2 FYNNEI. This sample comprised peripheral blood, obtained in a trial of Ad26.COV2.S vaccine versus placebo. This clonotype originated in a person between 18 and 59 years old who received the Ad26.COV2.S COVID-19 vaccine or a placebo. V is TRBV2 and J is TRBJ2-7, with D uncertain. CDR3 region: CASSQPPYEQYF. The CDR3 DNA reads as TGTGCCAGCAGTCAGCCCCCCTACGAGCAGTACTTC.